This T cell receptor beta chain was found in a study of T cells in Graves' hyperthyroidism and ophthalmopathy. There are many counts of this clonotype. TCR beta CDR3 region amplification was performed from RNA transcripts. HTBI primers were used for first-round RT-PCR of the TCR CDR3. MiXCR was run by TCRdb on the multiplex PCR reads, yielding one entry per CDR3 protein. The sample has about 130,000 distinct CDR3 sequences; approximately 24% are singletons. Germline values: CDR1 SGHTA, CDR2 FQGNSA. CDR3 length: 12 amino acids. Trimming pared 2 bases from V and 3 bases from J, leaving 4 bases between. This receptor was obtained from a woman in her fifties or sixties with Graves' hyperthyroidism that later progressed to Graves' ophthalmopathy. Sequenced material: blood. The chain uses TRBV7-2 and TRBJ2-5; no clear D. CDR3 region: CASSLLEETQYF. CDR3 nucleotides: TGTGCCAGCAGCTTACTTGAAGAGACCCAGTACTTC.